This T cell receptor beta chain derives from a study of PD-L1 blockade in urothelial cancer. The time point here: peripheral blood 6 weeks after treatment start. The CDR3 is 13 amino acids. From germline, CDR1 is LNHDA and CDR2 SQIVND (reference sequence). V dropped 4 bases and J dropped 3 bases, with 10 bases sitting between them. TCRdb's copy holds only in-frame clones and misses some; the assay was immunoSEQ multiplex PCR. The repertoire holds 15,000 to 20,000 clones, with around four fifths as singletons. The chain has TRBV19 and TRBJ2-7, with D tentatively TRBD1 (6 bases). The specimen comprised PBMCs, sampled around atezolizumab (anti-PD-L1) treatment. The sequence was obtained from a man between 50 and 59 years old with urothelial cancer. This chain's CDR3 is CASSRQVRYEQYF. For the CDR3, the DNA is TGTGCCAGTAGTAGACAGGTTCGCTACGAGCAGTACTTC. The whole variable domain, remainder taken from reference TRBV19 and TRBJ2-7, is DGGITQSPKYLFRKEGQNVTLSCEQNLNHDAMYWYRQDPGQGLRLIYYSQIVNDFQKGDIAEGYSVSREKKESFPLTVTSAQKNPTAFYLCASSRQVRYEQYFGPGTRLTVT.